The 4 T cell receptor beta chains below all came from one sample that was sequenced in a study of human thymus T cells. Resections from corrective heart surgery supplied the thymus tissue. TCRdb's copy holds only in-frame clones and misses some; the assay was immunoSEQ multiplex PCR. The table includes 55,000 to 85,000 clones, around 95% detected once. The sequencing sample was made of thymus tissue. The source is a girl under two years old with a congenital heart defect but otherwise immunologically healthy.

The rearrangement links TRBV2 to TRBJ2-5; D may be TRBD1 (6 bases). The V end was cut by 5 bases, the J end by 4 bases, with 20 bases between. The CDR3 loop spans 16 amino acids. Germline V CDR1 and CDR2: SNHLY, FYNNEI. CDR3: CASSRTVQGWSETQYF. The CDR3 region has the DNA TGTGCCAGCAGTCGAACGGTACAGGGTTGGTCAGAGACCCAGTACTTC.

The chain recombines TRBV2 with TRBJ1-5; no definite D call. The CDR3 covers 16 residues. Germline lookup yields CDR1 SNHLY and CDR2 FYNNEI. Trimming shortened V by 4 bases and J by 1 base, and 14 bases separated the two germline ends. CDR3 protein: CASSGYPPRSNQPQHF. Here the CDR3 DNA reads TGTGCCAGCAGTGGTTACCCACCAAGGAGCAATCAGCCCCAGCATTTT.

This clone was recorded only once. The CDR3 DNA reads TGTGCCAGCTCAGGGGGACCTCAGCCCCAGCATTTT. This gives the protein CASSGGPQPQHF. The chain combines TRBV18 with TRBJ1-5, with a possible D match to TRBD1 (5 bases). V was shortened by 5 bases and J by 6 bases, with 8 bases between the two germline ends. Per germline, CDR1 KGHSH and CDR2 LQKENI. The CDR3 is 12 amino acids. The variable domain in full, with the rest retrieved from reference TRBV18 and TRBJ1-5, is NAGVMQNPRHLVRRRGQEARLRCSPMKGHSHVYWYRQLPEEGLKFMVYLQKENIIDESGMPKERFSAEFPKEGPSILRIQQVVRGDSAAYFCASSGGPQPQHFGDGTRLSIL.

The chain joins TRBV11-2 to TRBJ1-2; D remains ambiguous. CDR3 length equals 16 residues. V dropped 2 bases and J dropped 4 bases, with 17 bases sitting between them. CDR1 SGHAT and CDR2 FQNNGV come from the germline V gene. The CDR3 spells CASSLSFGETSYGYTF. The CDR3 DNA reads as TGTGCCAGCAGCTTAAGTTTCGGAGAGACTAGCTATGGCTACACCTTC.